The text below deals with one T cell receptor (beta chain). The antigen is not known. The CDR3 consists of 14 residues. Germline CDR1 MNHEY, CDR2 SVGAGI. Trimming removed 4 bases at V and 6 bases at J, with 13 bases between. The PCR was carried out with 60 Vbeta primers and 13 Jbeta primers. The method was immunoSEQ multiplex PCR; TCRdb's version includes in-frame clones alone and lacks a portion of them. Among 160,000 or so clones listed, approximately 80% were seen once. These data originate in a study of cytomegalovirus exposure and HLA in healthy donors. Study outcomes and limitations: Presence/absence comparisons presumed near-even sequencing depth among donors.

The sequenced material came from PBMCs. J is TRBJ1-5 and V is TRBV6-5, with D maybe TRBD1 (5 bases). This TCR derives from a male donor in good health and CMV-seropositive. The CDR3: CASSLGGGFQPQHF. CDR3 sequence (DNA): TGTGCCAGCAGTTTGGGGGGAGGGTTTCAGCCCCAGCATTTT.